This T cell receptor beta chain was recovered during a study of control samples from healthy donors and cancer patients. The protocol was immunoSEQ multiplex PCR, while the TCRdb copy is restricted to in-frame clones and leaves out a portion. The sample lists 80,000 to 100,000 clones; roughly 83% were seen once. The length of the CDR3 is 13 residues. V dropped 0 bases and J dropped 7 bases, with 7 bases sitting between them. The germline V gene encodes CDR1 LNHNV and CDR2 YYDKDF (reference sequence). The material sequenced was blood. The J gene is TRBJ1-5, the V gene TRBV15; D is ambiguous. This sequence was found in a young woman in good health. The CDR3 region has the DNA TGTGCCACCAGCAGAGATCAGAGCCAGCCCCAGCATTTT. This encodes CATSRDQSQPQHF.